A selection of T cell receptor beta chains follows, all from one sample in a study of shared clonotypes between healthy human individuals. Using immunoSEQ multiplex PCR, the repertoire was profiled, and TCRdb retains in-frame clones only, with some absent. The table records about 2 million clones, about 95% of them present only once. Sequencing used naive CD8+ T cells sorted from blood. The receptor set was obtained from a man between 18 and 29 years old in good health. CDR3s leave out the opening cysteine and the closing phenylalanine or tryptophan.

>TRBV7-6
ASSPGLLYEQY
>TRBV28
ASSPGGGPSGNTIY
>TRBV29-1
SVEDPFSGQKETQY
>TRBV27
ASTLPADRLEGHRSVGYT
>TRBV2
ASRGTSPADTQY
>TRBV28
ASSFLEDITDTQY
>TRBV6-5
ASSISPVSSYEQY
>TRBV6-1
ASSDWTGDPYEQY
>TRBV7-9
ASSLDGHQSYEQY
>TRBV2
ASMGTGDYGYT
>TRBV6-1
ASSDGTSGVSYEQY
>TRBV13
ASSVGQLRYEQF
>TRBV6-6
ASSYSVTGTYEQY
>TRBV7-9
ASSPTRGHANEKLF
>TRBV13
ASSLGGNAGELF